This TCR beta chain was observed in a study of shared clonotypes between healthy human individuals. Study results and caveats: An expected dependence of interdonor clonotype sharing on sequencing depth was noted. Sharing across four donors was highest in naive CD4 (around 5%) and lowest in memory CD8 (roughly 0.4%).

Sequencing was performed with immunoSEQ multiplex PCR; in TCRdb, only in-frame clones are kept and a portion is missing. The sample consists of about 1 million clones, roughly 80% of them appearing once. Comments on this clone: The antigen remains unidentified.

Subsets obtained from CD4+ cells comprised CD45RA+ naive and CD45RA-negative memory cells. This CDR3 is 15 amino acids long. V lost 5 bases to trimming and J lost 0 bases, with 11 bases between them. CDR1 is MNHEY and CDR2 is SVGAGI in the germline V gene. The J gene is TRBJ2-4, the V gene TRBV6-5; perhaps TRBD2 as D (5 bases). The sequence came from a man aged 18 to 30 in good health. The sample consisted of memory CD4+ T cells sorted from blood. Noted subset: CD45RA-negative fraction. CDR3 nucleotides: TGTGCCAGCAGTAGACAACGGGGAGCCAAAAACATTCAGTACTTC. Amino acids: CASSRQRGAKNIQYF.